The rows below give T cell receptor beta chains drawn from one sample of a study of cytomegalovirus exposure and HLA in healthy donors. Method: immunoSEQ multiplex PCR; TCRdb's copy keeps in-frame clones and lacks some. The specimen's table records roughly 74,000 clones. Material: PBMCs. These receptors originate from a female donor in good health and CMV-seropositive. Both conserved end residues are part of each CDR3. A D gene is named only where the DNA matches it firmly.

TRBD1,TRBV7-2,TRBJ1-2,CASSPARTGAYTF,TGTGCCAGCAGCCCAGCCCGAACAGGGGCCTACACCTTC
TRBD2,TRBV5-1,TRBJ2-5,CASSRTTSGEETQYF,TGCGCCAGCAGCAGAACGACTAGCGGGGAAGAGACCCAGTACTTC
TRBD1,TRBV7-7,TRBJ1-5,CASSSTGTGGDQPQHF,TGTGCTAGCAGCTCGACCGGGACAGGGGGGGATCAGCCCCAGCATTTT
TRBD2,TRBV9,TRBJ2-1,CASSVDPYGGRALSSYNEQFF,TGTGCCAGCAGCGTAGACCCTTACGGCGGGAGGGCTCTTTCCTCCTACAATGAGCAGTTCTTC
.,TRBV4-2,TRBJ2-2,CASSQVGVTGELFF,TGTGCCAGCAGCCAAGTCGGAGTCACCGGGGAGCTGTTTTTT
TRBD1,TRBV5-4,TRBJ2-2,CASSPPTGGYTGELFF,TGTGCCAGCAGCCCCCCGACAGGGGGCTACACCGGGGAGCTGTTTTTT
TRBD1,TRBV2,TRBJ1-6,CASRPEGQGHSPLHF,TGTGCCAGCAGGCCCGAGGGACAGGGACATTCACCCCTCCACTTT
TRBD1,TRBV29-1,TRBJ1-2,CSDDRVSYGYTF,TGCAGCGACGACAGGGTCTCCTATGGCTACACCTTC
.,TRBV10-1,TRBJ2-7,CASSHSGAYEQYF,TGCGCCAGCAGCCATTCGGGGGCCTACGAGCAGTACTTC
.,TRBV6-5,TRBJ2-1,CASTLSSYNEQFF,TGTGCCAGCACACTTTCCTCCTACAATGAGCAGTTCTTC
TRBD2,TRBV30,TRBJ2-3,CAFNGGVLTDTQYF,TGTGCCTTTAACGGGGGGGTTCTCACAGATACGCAGTATTTT
TRBD2,TRBV29-1,TRBJ2-7,CSVGLAGGYEQYF,TGCAGCGTTGGACTAGCGGGGGGCTACGAGCAGTACTTC
TRBD2,TRBV28,TRBJ2-5,CASSPPTSGRVKETQYF,TGTGCCAGCAGCCCACCCACTAGCGGGAGAGTTAAAGAGACCCAGTACTTC
.,TRBV30,TRBJ2-5,CAWNPDSYQETQYF,TGTGCCTGGAACCCTGACTCGTACCAAGAGACCCAGTACTTC
.,TRBV30,TRBJ2-3,CAWMLKGRLTDTQYF,TGTGCCTGGATGCTTAAGGGGCGGCTCACAGATACGCAGTATTTT
TRBD1,TRBV28,TRBJ2-7,CASSPPGQFYEQYF,TGTGCCAGCAGTCCGCCGGGACAGTTCTACGAGCAGTACTTC
TRBD2,TRBV15,TRBJ2-1,CATSRDPQRGANEQFF,TGTGCCACCAGCAGAGATCCCCAGCGGGGGGCCAATGAGCAGTTCTTC
.,TRBV7-2,TRBJ2-3,CASSLVIDTDTQYF,TGTGCCAGCAGCTTAGTAATAGATACAGATACGCAGTATTTT
TRBD2,TRBV15,TRBJ2-3,CATSRDSGGLDTQYF,TGTGCCACCAGCAGAGATAGCGGGGGACTGGATACGCAGTATTTT
.,TRBV7-2,TRBJ2-5,CASSGRVQETQYF,TGTGCCAGCAGCGGCCGGGTCCAAGAGACCCAGTACTTC
.,TRBV19,TRBJ2-1,CASSIAGVKNEQFF,TGTGCCAGTAGTATAGCGGGAGTTAAAAATGAGCAGTTCTTC
TRBD1,TRBV7-2,TRBJ1-1,CASSNRDSSSEAFF,TGTGCCAGCAGCAACCGGGACAGTTCTTCTGAAGCTTTCTTT
TRBD2,TRBV9,TRBJ2-1,CASSVEGGWGTRNNEQFF,TGTGCCAGCAGCGTAGAGGGCGGGTGGGGGACTAGGAACAATGAGCAGTTCTTC
.,TRBV9,TRBJ2-3,CASSFNREADQLTDTQYF,TGTGCCAGCAGCTTTAACCGAGAAGCGGACCAACTTACAGATACGCAGTATTTT
.,TRBV7-2,TRBJ1-1,CASSGGALNTEAFF,TGTGCCAGCAGCGGGGGGGCCTTGAACACTGAAGCTTTCTTT
.,TRBV29-1,TRBJ2-1,CSVRPQGYNEQFF,TGCAGCGTTCGCCCCCAGGGGTACAATGAGCAGTTCTTC
.,TRBV7-2,TRBJ2-7,CASSLGESSYEQYF,TGTGCCAGCAGCTTAGGGGAGAGCTCCTACGAGCAGTACTTC
.,TRBV5-1,TRBJ2-1,CASSLGGTVSYNEQFF,TGCGCCAGCAGCTTGGGTGGTACAGTCTCCTACAATGAGCAGTTCTTC
TRBD1,TRBV9,TRBJ2-1,CASSVGTGTYNEQFF,TGTGCCAGCAGCGTAGGGACAGGGACCTACAATGAGCAGTTCTTC
TRBD1,TRBV30,TRBJ1-4,CAWSLTDRVDEKLFF,TGTGCCTGGAGTCTTACGGACAGGGTGGATGAAAAACTGTTTTTT
TRBD1,TRBV18,TRBJ1-6,CASSPTGARGGISPLHF,TGTGCCAGCTCACCTACAGGGGCGCGGGGCGGAATTTCACCCCTCCACTTT
TRBD2,TRBV5-1,TRBJ2-1,CASSLAPAGGGNEQFF,TGCGCCAGCAGCTTGGCCCCAGCGGGAGGGGGGAATGAGCAGTTCTTC
TRBD2,TRBV25-1,TRBJ2-1,CASKGGSVQLGLNEQFF,TGTGCCAGCAAAGGCGGGAGCGTACAGTTGGGGTTGAATGAGCAGTTCTTC
TRBD2,TRBV7-2,TRBJ2-3,CASSLGAGREGTDTQYF,TGTGCCAGCAGCTTAGGAGCGGGCCGGGAGGGCACAGATACGCAGTATTTT
.,TRBV7-2,TRBJ1-2,CASSLRPGEAGYTF,TGTGCCAGCAGCTTAAGGCCTGGGGAGGCCGGCTACACCTTC
TRBD2,TRBV5-1,TRBJ2-3,CASSEAGRGTDTQYF,TGCGCCAGCAGCGAAGCGGGGAGAGGAACAGATACGCAGTATTTT
TRBD2,TRBV29-1,TRBJ2-1,CSVPGTSGSQAYNEQFF,TGCAGCGTCCCCGGGACTAGCGGGAGCCAGGCGTACAATGAGCAGTTCTTC
.,TRBV2,TRBJ1-5,CASIGEVNQPQHF,TGTGCCAGCATAGGGGAGGTCAATCAGCCCCAGCATTTT
TRBD1,TRBV5-1,TRBJ2-1,CASSYYPSGTEIYNEQFF,TGCGCCAGCAGCTATTATCCTTCCGGGACAGAGATTTACAATGAGCAGTTCTTC